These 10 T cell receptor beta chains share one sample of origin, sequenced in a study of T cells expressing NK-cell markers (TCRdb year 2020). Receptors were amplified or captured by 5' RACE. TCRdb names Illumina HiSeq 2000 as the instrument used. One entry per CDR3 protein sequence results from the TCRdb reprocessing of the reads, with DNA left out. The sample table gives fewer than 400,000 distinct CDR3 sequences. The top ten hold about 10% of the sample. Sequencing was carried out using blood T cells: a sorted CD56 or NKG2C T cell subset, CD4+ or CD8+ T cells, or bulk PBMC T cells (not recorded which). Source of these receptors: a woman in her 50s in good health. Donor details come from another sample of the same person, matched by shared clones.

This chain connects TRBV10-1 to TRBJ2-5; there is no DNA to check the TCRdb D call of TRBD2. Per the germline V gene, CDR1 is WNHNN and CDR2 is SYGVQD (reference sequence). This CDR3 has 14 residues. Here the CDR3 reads CASSEEWDLGTQYF.

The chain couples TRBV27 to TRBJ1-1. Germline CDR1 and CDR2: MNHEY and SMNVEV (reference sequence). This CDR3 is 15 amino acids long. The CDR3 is CASSLSPLVGREAFF.

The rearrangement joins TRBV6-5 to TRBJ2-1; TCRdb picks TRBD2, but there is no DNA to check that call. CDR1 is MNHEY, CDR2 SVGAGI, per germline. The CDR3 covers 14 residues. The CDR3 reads CASRHGGGLYEQFF.

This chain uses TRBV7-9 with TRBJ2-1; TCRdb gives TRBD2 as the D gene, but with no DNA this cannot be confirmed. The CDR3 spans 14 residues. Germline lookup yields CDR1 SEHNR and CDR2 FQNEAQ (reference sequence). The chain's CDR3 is CASSPIAGGPLPFF.

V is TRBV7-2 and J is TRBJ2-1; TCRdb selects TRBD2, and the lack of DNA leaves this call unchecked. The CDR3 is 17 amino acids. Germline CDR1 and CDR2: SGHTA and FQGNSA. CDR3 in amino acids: CASSLPLDYRRYNEQFF. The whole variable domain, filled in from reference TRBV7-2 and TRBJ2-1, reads GAGVSQSPSNKVTEKGKDVELRCDPISGHTALYWYRQSLGQGLEFLIYFQGNSAPDKSGLPSDRFSAERTGGSVSTLTIQRTQQEDSAVYLCASSLPLDYRRYNEQFFGPGTRLTVL.

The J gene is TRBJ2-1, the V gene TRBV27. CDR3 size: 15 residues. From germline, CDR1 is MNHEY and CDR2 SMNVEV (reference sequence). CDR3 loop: CASSLWAGSYNEQFF.

The CDR3 protein is CASSQVGTSEQYF. The gene calls are TRBV3-1 and TRBJ2-7. The CDR3 contains 13 residues. Germline V lookup: CDR1 LGHDT, CDR2 YNNKEL (reference sequence).

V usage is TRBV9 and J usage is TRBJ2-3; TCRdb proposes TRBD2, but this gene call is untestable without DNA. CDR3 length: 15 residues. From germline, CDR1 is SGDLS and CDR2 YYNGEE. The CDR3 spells CASSPSEAGTDTQYF.

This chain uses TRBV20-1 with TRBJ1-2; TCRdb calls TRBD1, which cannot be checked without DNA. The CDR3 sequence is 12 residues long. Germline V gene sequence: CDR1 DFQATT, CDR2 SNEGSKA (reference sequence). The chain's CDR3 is CSAGHPISGYTF.

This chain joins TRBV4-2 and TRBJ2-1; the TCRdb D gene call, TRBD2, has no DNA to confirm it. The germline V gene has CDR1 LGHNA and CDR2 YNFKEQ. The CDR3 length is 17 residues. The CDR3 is CASSQDLRASGDNEQFF.